The 30 T cell receptor beta chains listed next were all sequenced from one sample in a study of regulatory T cells in long-lasting Graves disease. The TCR beta library used iRepertoire HTBI primers with Arm-PCR amplification of CDR3. TCRdb passed the multiplex PCR reads through MiXCR, listing each CDR3 protein once. The data contain 400,000 to 500,000 distinct CDR3 sequences, about 22% of them seen just once; the ten biggest clones take up roughly 6.9%. The sample's time point: persistent/refractory GD, antithyroid drugs over 5 years with positive TRAb. PBMC RNA served as the TCR library source. Sample: peripheral blood mononuclear cells (PBMCs), taken when the disease was refractory, from a patient treated with antithyroid drugs. These receptors all come from a female donor with Graves disease.

With regard to this clonotype: Being one base from a much bigger clone, this may be a read error. The chain employs TRBV6-5 and TRBJ1-2; TRBD1 matches at 7 bases. The CDR3 covers 15 residues. CDR1 is MNHEY, CDR2 SVGAGI, per germline. Trimming cost V 0 bases and J 4 bases; bases outside gene matches: 5. The CDR3 region is CASSYSETGSYGYTF. DNA for the CDR3: TGTGCCAGCAGTTACTCAGAGACAGGGAGCTATGGCTACACCTTC.

This clonotype occurred a few times. This chain's CDR3 is CASSAGQGALNEQYF. For the CDR3, the DNA is TGTGCCAGCAGTGCGGGACAGGGGGCGCTCAACGAGCAGTACTTC. The rearrangement uses TRBV2 and TRBJ2-7; 12 bases agree with TRBD1. CDR1 is SNHLY and CDR2 is FYNNEI in the germline V gene. This CDR3 region has 15 residues. The V segment lost 4 bases and the J segment 5 bases; nucleotides outside the gene matches: 6.

This clonotype occurred a few times. The genes are TRBV6-5 and TRBJ1-5; no definite D call. V lost 0 bases and J 3 bases, leaving 18 bases between the germline ends. This CDR3 spans 18 amino acids. Germline V gene sequence: CDR1 MNHEY, CDR2 SVGAGI. CDR3 sequence (DNA): TGTGCCAGCAGTTACTCGGTAGGTCGCCGACAACTCAATCAGCCCCAGCATTTT. Protein product: CASSYSVGRRQLNQPQHF.

This clonotype was found many times. J is TRBJ2-3 and V is TRBV6-1; unclear D gene. This CDR3 spans 12 amino acids. Trimming stripped 3 bases from V and 3 bases from J, with 4 bases between. Looked up from germline, CDR1 is MNHNS and CDR2 is SASEGT. Here the CDR3 DNA reads TGTGCCAGCAGTGACGGGACAGATACGCAGTATTTT. Translated: CASSDGTDTQYF.

The J gene is TRBJ1-3, the V gene TRBV28; D possibly corresponds to TRBD1 (5 bases). CDR1 is MDHEN, CDR2 SYDVKM, per germline. V was trimmed by 4 bases and J by 0 bases, leaving 13 bases between them. The CDR3 is 16 amino acids. The CDR3 DNA reads TGTGCCAGCAGTTCCGGGGCCTTAAGCTCTGGAAACACCATATATTTT. It translates to CASSSGALSSGNTIYF.

This clonotype showed up many times. The chain has TRBV11-2 and TRBJ2-4; the D gene is possibly TRBD2 (6 bases). Germline-derived CDR1 and CDR2 are SGHAT and FQNNGV. CDR3 length: 14 residues. Trimming stripped 1 base from V and 8 bases from J, with 12 bases between. CDR3 protein: CASSLGTAGYIQYF. CDR3 nucleotides: TGTGCCAGCAGCTTAGGGACCGCGGGGTACATTCAGTACTTC.

This clonotype was seen repeatedly, ten times or more. CDR3 in amino acids: CASNLSGSVHSPLHF. Here the CDR3 DNA reads TGTGCCAGCAACCTTTCTGGGTCAGTTCATTCACCCCTCCACTTT. The chain carries TRBV28 and TRBJ1-6; D unclear. The CDR3 runs 15 residues. V lost 7 bases, J lost 8 bases, and 18 bases lay in between. Germline V lookup: CDR1 MDHEN, CDR2 SYDVKM.

Many counts were recorded for this clonotype. V and J are TRBV6-1 and TRBJ1-5, with 7 bases fitting TRBD1. This CDR3 spans 16 amino acids. Germline assignment: CDR1 MNHNS and CDR2 SASEGT. Trimming cost V 11 bases and J 1 base; bases outside gene matches: 14. The chain's CDR3 is CAGRNRGFVSNQPQHF. For the CDR3, the DNA is TGTGCCGGCCGAAACAGGGGCTTTGTAAGCAATCAGCCCCAGCATTTT.

This clonotype came up many times. The chain recombines TRBV7-8 with TRBJ2-7; no reliable D call. Deletions cut 3 bases from V and 4 bases from J, with 7 bases between. Germline-derived CDR1 and CDR2 are SGHVS and FQNEAQ. The CDR3 has 12 amino acids. The DNA of the CDR3 is TGTGCCAGCAGCTTTCATGGGTACGAGCAGTACTTC. Translating it yields CASSFHGYEQYF.

This clonotype was seen more than once but under ten times. A read error may explain this, as a much larger clone is one base away. The chain employs TRBV12-3 or TRBV12-4 and TRBJ1-2, with a possible D match to TRBD1 (6 bases). The CDR3 totals 13 residues. In nucleotides, the CDR3 is TGTGCCGGCAGTTTACGACAGGTCTATGGCTACACCTTC. Its protein is CAGSLRQVYGYTF.

In this sample, this clonotype turned up a few times. This rearrangement joins TRBV15 to TRBJ2-7; 10 bases map to TRBD2. Germline V gene sequence: CDR1 LNHNV, CDR2 YYDKDF (reference sequence). CDR3 length: 17 amino acids. With V trimmed by 1 base and J by 2 bases, 8 bases remained unmatched. This CDR3 is CATSRARTSGAAYEQYF. In DNA, the CDR3 is TGTGCCACCAGCAGAGCACGGACTAGCGGAGCCGCCTACGAGCAGTACTTC.

This clonotype appeared a few times. The chain carries TRBV7-9 and TRBJ1-4, with D perhaps matching TRBD1 (6 bases). The CDR3 spans 15 residues. Trimming took off 5 bases at V and 6 bases at J, with 16 bases between the two ends. Germline V gene data show CDR1 as SEHNR and CDR2 as FQNEAQ (reference sequence). The CDR3 DNA sequence: TGTGCCAGCAGCCCGATTTCAGGGGTCGATGAAAAACTGTTTTTT. Translated, it gives CASSPISGVDEKLFF.

This clonotype was recorded many times. The rearrangement uses TRBV5-6 and TRBJ2-7; D is undetermined. The CDR3 spans 14 residues. Germline loops: CDR1 SGHDT, CDR2 YYEEEE. V dropped 0 bases and J dropped 1 base, with 8 bases sitting between them. In nucleotides, the CDR3 is TGTGCCAGCAGCTTGGTTTCAGGATCCTACGAGCAGTACTTC. Its translation: CASSLVSGSYEQYF.

This clonotype has just a few counts. V usage is TRBV6-1 and J usage is TRBJ1-2; D uncertain. Trimming cost V 3 bases and J 4 bases, with 9 bases left between them. CDR1 MNHNS and CDR2 SASEGT come from the germline V gene. The CDR3 length is 13 residues. The CDR3 is CASSEPSLYGYTF. The CDR3 DNA sequence: TGTGCCAGCAGTGAGCCCTCGCTCTATGGCTACACCTTC.

This clonotype turned up a few times. This chain connects TRBV20-1 to TRBJ2-3; the D is unclear. Trimming took 6 bases from V and 3 from J, leaving 7 bases between them. The CDR3 has 11 residues. Germline CDR1 reads DFQATT; CDR2 reads SNEGSKA (reference sequence). DNA for the CDR3: TGCAGTGCAGGCGGTACAGATACGCAGTATTTT. It is translated as CSAGGTDTQYF.

This chain links TRBV2 with TRBJ2-6; D might be TRBD2 (5 bases). With 7 bases removed from V and 4 bases from J, the gap between germline ends came to 14 bases. The CDR3 covers 15 residues. Per the germline V gene, CDR1 is SNHLY and CDR2 is FYNNEI. CDR3 sequence (DNA): TGTGCCAGCACAGAGGGTCCCGCGGGGGCCAACGTCCTGACTTTC. Residues: CASTEGPAGANVLTF.

This clonotype was recorded many times. The V call is TRBV19, the J call TRBJ1-4; 9 nucleotides line up with TRBD1. The CDR3 has 15 amino acids. From germline, CDR1 is LNHDA and CDR2 SQIVND (reference sequence). V was clipped by 5 bases and J by 5 bases; unmatched bases: 6. CDR3 in DNA: TGTGCCAGTAGTCCCCGACAGGGGGGAAATGAAAAACTGTTTTTT. Translating gives CASSPRQGGNEKLFF. Based on the CDR3 plus reference TRBV19 and TRBJ1-4, the full variable domain is DGGITQSPKYLFRKEGQNVTLSCEQNLNHDAMYWYRQDPGQGLRLIYYSQIVNDFQKGDIAEGYSVSREKKESFPLTVTSAQKNPTAFYLCASSPRQGGNEKLFFGSGTQLSVL.

This clonotype was seen at least ten times. Being one base from a much bigger clone, this may be a read error. The chain employs TRBV7-8 and TRBJ2-7; D is undetermined. From germline, CDR1 is SGHVS and CDR2 FQNEAQ. The ends were cut back, 0 bases at V and 2 bases at J, with 2 bases in the middle. The CDR3 is 12 amino acids. CDR3 nucleotides: TGTGCCAGCAGCTTAGCGGCCTACGAGCAGTACTTC. Protein sequence: CASSLAAYEQYF.

This clonotype has ten or more counts. V gene TRBV29-1 combines with J gene TRBJ2-5; 14 bases line up with TRBD2. CDR1 and CDR2 from the germline V gene are SQVTM and ANQGSEA. V trimming: 8 bases; J trimming: 2 bases; junction bases outside the gene matches: 4. CDR3 length: 14 residues. CDR3 in amino acids: CSTGLAGGQETQYF. The CDR3 DNA reads as TGCAGCACTGGACTAGCGGGGGGACAAGAGACCCAGTACTTC.

This clonotype was observed at least ten times. The CDR3 DNA follows: TGTGCCAGCAGTCCGGACAGGGAGACCCAGTACTTC. Translation: CASSPDRETQYF. This chain links TRBV27 with TRBJ2-5; TRBD1 matches at 7 bases. J lost 5 bases, V lost 5 bases, and 2 bases had no gene match. Germline V gene data show CDR1 as MNHEY and CDR2 as SMNVEV (reference sequence). The CDR3 covers 12 residues.

This sequence joins TRBV27 and TRBJ1-2; TRBD1 matches at 9 bases. V shed 5 bases and J 3 bases; nucleotides not matched to a gene: 7. Germline V gene sequence: CDR1 MNHEY, CDR2 SMNVEV (reference sequence). This CDR3 comprises 15 residues. This CDR3 is CASSIAWTGDYGYTF. CDR3 DNA sequence: TGTGCCAGCAGTATCGCGTGGACAGGGGACTATGGCTACACCTTC.

This clonotype was recorded many times. The J gene is TRBJ1-1, the V gene TRBV28; the D gene is possibly TRBD1 (5 bases). Germline lookup yields CDR1 MDHEN and CDR2 SYDVKM. CDR3 length: 18 amino acids. Trimming stripped 6 bases from V and 0 bases from J, with 23 bases between. This chain's CDR3 is CASSKARRGPLMNTEAFF. For the CDR3, the DNA is TGTGCCAGCAGCAAAGCCAGAAGGGGCCCCCTTATGAACACTGAAGCTTTCTTT.

At least ten counts were recorded for this clonotype. The rearrangement links TRBV3-1 to TRBJ2-5, with 10 bases identical to TRBD2. Germline-derived CDR1 and CDR2 are LGHDT and YNNKEL (reference sequence). Trimming took 1 base from V and 1 from J; bases not matched to a gene: 6. The CDR3 extends over 17 amino acids. CDR3 in amino acids: CASSQGSGLAAQETQYF. DNA of the CDR3: TGTGCCAGCAGCCAAGGGTCCGGACTAGCGGCCCAAGAGACCCAGTACTTC.

This chain uses TRBV14 with TRBJ2-2, with 9 positions matching TRBD1. Germline lookup yields CDR1 SGHDN and CDR2 FVKESK. CDR3 length: 18 amino acids. The ends lost 2 bases at V and 2 bases at J; junction bases unmatched: 9. The CDR3 protein is CASSQPKTGGINTGELFF. The DNA for the CDR3 is TGTGCCAGCAGCCAACCCAAGACAGGGGGAATAAACACCGGGGAGCTGTTTTTT.

The chain joins TRBV20-1 to TRBJ2-5, with TRBD1 as a possible D gene (6 bases). CDR1 is DFQATT, CDR2 SNEGSKA, per germline (reference sequence). CDR3 length: 14 amino acids. Trimming stripped 6 bases from V and 3 bases from J, with 17 bases between. The CDR3 DNA reads as TGCAGTGCGACCTCCGGGACAATAAAAGAGACCCAGTACTTC. This encodes CSATSGTIKETQYF.

This chain links TRBV19 with TRBJ2-2; D is ambiguous. The V and J ends lost 3 bases and 6 bases respectively, with 8 bases between them. CDR1 and CDR2 from the germline V gene are LNHDA and SQIVND (reference sequence). CDR3 length: 13 amino acids. This CDR3 reads CASSMVGSGELFF. As DNA, the CDR3 is TGTGCCAGTAGTATGGTGGGATCCGGGGAGCTGTTTTTT.

The table lists this clonotype with a few counts. This rearrangement joins TRBV12-3 or TRBV12-4 to TRBJ1-1; 11 bases agree with TRBD1. There are 15 residues in the CDR3. V shed 6 bases, J shed 7 bases, and the junction held 10 bases outside the gene matches. The CDR3 sequence: CASSPRGQGANEAFF. The CDR3 nucleotides read TGTGCCAGCAGCCCACGAGGACAGGGGGCGAATGAAGCTTTCTTT.

This clonotype was recorded many times. The chain combines TRBV6-1 with TRBJ1-5, with D perhaps TRBD1 (5 bases). The germline V gene encodes CDR1 MNHNS and CDR2 SASEGT. V gave up 6 bases and J gave up 4 bases, with 22 bases separating them. The CDR3 covers 17 residues. CDR3 bases: TGTGCCAGCAGCCAAACGGGTAGGGGAGGACGGAATCAGCCCCAGCATTTT. Amino acids: CASSQTGRGGRNQPQHF.

The J gene is TRBJ2-5, the V gene TRBV20-1; 9 positions agree with TRBD2. The CDR3 contains 14 residues. Germline V lookup: CDR1 DFQATT, CDR2 SNEGSKA (reference sequence). The J segment lost 9 bases and the V segment lost 5 bases, leaving 13 bases of the junction unmatched. Here the CDR3 DNA reads TGCAGTGCTTCTACCGGGACTAGCAGCTTCCCCCAGTACTTC. It specifies CSASTGTSSFPQYF.

The V and J genes are TRBV5-6 and TRBJ2-3, with D possibly being TRBD2 (5 bases). This CDR3 spans 14 amino acids. CDR1 and CDR2 from the germline V gene are SGHDT and YYEEEE. V lost 8 bases and J lost 4, with 17 bases in between. CDR3 nucleotides: TGTGCCAGTCCCTCCTCTGAGGAGGCAGATACGCAGTATTTT. Amino acid sequence: CASPSSEEADTQYF.